Here is one T cell receptor beta chain with its context. The sample is drawn from a study of identical twins. Germline CDR1 reads SNHLY; CDR2 reads FYNNEI. Between the trimmed V and J ends, which lost 6 bases and 3 bases, there was a span of 11 bases. This CDR3 has 13 residues. Each CDR3 protein is one row after TCRdb ran MiXCR on the 5' RACE reads. This table has under 900,000 distinct CDR3 sequences, roughly 20% appearing once. A further study also used this sample, focusing on T cells expressing NK-cell markers.

Sequencing used PBMCs. V usage is TRBV2 and J usage is TRBJ1-2; D is ambiguous. This sequence originates from a woman between 18 and 29 years old in good health. The DNA of the CDR3 is TGTGCCAGCAGACGGACGGATTACTATGGCTACACCTTC. Amino acid sequence: CASRRTDYYGYTF.